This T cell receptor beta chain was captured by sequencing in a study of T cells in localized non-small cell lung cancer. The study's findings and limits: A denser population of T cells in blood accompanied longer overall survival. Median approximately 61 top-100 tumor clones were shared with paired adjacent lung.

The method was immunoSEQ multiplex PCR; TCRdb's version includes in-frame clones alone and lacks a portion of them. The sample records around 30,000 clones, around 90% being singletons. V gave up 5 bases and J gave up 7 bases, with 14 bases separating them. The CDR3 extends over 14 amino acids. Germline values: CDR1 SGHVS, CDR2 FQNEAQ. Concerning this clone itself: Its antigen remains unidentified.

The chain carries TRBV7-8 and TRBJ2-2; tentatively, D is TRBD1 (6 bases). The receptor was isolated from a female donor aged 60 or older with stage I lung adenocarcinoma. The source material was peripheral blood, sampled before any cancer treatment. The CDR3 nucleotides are TGTGCCAGCAGCAAGAGGGACAATTTCGGGGAGCTGTTTTTT. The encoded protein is CASSKRDNFGELFF. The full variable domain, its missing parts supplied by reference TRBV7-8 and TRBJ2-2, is GAGVSQSPRYKVAKRGQDVALRCDPISGHVSLFWYQQALGQGPEFLTYFQNEAQLDKSGLPSDRFFAERPEGSVSTLKIQRTQQEDSAVYLCASSKRDNFGELFFGEGSRLTVL.